The entry below describes one TCR beta chain. Looked up from germline, CDR1 is SGHRS and CDR2 is YFSETQ. This CDR3 spans 14 amino acids. Germline trimming cut 3 bases from V and 0 bases from J; bases unmatched to any gene: 2. These data belong to a study of OX40 agonist ivuxolimab in advanced cancers. About the research overall: Those treated in dose escalation had hepatocellular carcinoma, melanoma, renal cell cancer or head and neck cancer.

The table came from immunoSEQ multiplex PCR; TCRdb's copy has only in-frame clones and leaves some out. The sample holds tens of thousands of clones; nearly 90% are singletons and the top ten take more than 10%. Sequencing was performed on CD4+ or CD8+ T cells sorted from blood, taken in a trial of the OX40 agonist ivuxolimab. The clonotype was recovered from an adult with an advanced solid tumor such as melanoma, head and neck, liver or kidney cancer. J is TRBJ1-1 and V is TRBV5-1; 7 nucleotides match TRBD1. The CDR3 DNA is TGCGCCAGCAGCTGGGACAGCTTGAACACTGAAGCTTTCTTT. Protein: CASSWDSLNTEAFF.